This entry lists 27 T cell receptor beta chains sequenced from one sample in a study of blood T cell repertoires in COVID-19. Repertoires were generated with immunoSEQ multiplex PCR, while TCRdb's copy carries only in-frame clones and drops some. The table shows about 230,000 clones, with 70% to 90% occurring only once. Sequences were obtained from peripheral blood. The receptors were gathered from a middle-aged man with acute or convalescent COVID-19.

This clone was seen a few times. V usage is TRBV9 and J usage is TRBJ2-7; tentatively, D is TRBD1 (5 bases). CDR1 is SGDLS, CDR2 YYNGEE, per germline. Trimming took off 3 bases at V and 5 bases at J, with 15 bases between the two ends. This CDR3 is 14 amino acids long. The CDR3 protein is CASSEGYYGDEQYF. Written as DNA, the CDR3 is TGTGCCAGCAGCGAGGGGTACTATGGGGACGAGCAGTACTTC.

This clone was observed a single time. The gene calls are TRBV6-4 and TRBJ2-2, with a tentative D call TRBD2 (6 bases). Germline values: CDR1 MRHNA, CDR2 SNTAGT. CDR3 size: 14 residues. Deletions cut 0 bases from V and 4 bases from J, with 6 bases between. CDR3 residues: CASSDSGGTGELFF. In nucleotides, the CDR3 is TGTGCCAGCAGTGACTCCGGGGGCACCGGGGAGCTGTTTTTT.

This clone was seen once. The chain joins TRBV5-4 to TRBJ1-1; D is ambiguous. Germline CDR1 and CDR2: SGHNT and YYREEE (reference sequence). The V gene lost 5 bases and the J gene lost 0 bases, with 11 bases spanning the gap. The length of the CDR3 is 14 residues. The CDR3 spells CASRLGHLNTEAFF. In DNA, the CDR3 is TGTGCCAGCAGACTGGGCCACTTGAACACTGAAGCTTTCTTT.

This clone is a singleton in its sample. The V call is TRBV28, the J call TRBJ2-7, with D tentatively TRBD2 (6 bases). Per germline, CDR1 MDHEN and CDR2 SYDVKM. This CDR3 contains 13 residues. The V and J ends lost 5 bases and 3 bases respectively, with 11 bases between them. The CDR3 loop is CASSLPGGYEQYF. The DNA of the CDR3 is TGTGCCAGCAGTCTCCCCGGGGGCTACGAGCAGTACTTC. Drawing the rest from reference TRBV28 and TRBJ2-7, the complete variable domain is DVKVTQSSRYLVKRTGEKVFLECVQDMDHENMFWYRQDPGLGLRLIYFSYDVKMKEKGDIPEGYSVSREKKERFSLILESASTNQTSMYLCASSLPGGYEQYFGPGTRLTVT.

This CDR3 reads CASSQVSSSYEQYF. In DNA, the CDR3 is TGCGCCAGCAGCCAAGTATCCAGCTCCTACGAGCAGTACTTC. This chain joins TRBV4-1 and TRBJ2-7; no definite D call. The CDR3 contains 14 residues. The germline V gene has CDR1 MGHRA and CDR2 YSYEKL. Trimming removed 1 base at V and 0 bases at J, with 7 bases between.

The J gene is TRBJ1-6, the V gene TRBV6-5; D may be TRBD1 (6 bases). The CDR3 runs 15 residues. V was trimmed by 8 bases and J by 5 bases, leaving 16 bases between them. Germline V gene sequence: CDR1 MNHEY, CDR2 SVGAGI. The CDR3 is CASGGQGHHNSPLHF. Written as DNA, the CDR3 is TGTGCCAGCGGGGGTCAGGGGCATCATAATTCACCCCTCCACTTT.

The chain joins TRBV7-8 to TRBJ2-7; perhaps TRBD2 as D (6 bases). The germline V and J ends were trimmed by 3 bases and 5 bases, with 14 bases remaining between them. CDR1 is SGHVS and CDR2 is FQNEAQ in the germline V gene. The CDR3 extends over 14 amino acids. Here the CDR3 DNA reads TGTGCCAGCAGCTTTGGGGGGAAAGGAGACGAGCAGTACTTC. It encodes CASSFGGKGDEQYF.

The CDR3 reads CAWSMGLAGVEQFF. CDR3 coding DNA: TGTGCCTGGAGTATGGGACTAGCGGGGGTTGAGCAGTTCTTC. The rearrangement links TRBV30 to TRBJ2-1; 14 bases fit TRBD2. Trimming removed 2 bases from V and 9 bases from J; junction bases left unmatched: 3. Germline V gives CDR1 GTSNPN, CDR2 SVGIG (reference sequence). The CDR3 sequence is 14 residues long.

The chain has TRBV6-2 or TRBV6-3 and TRBJ1-1, with D uncertain. V was trimmed by 3 bases and J by 8 bases, leaving 7 bases between them. The CDR3 runs to 11 residues. CDR1 and CDR2 (germline): MNHEY, SVGEGT. The DNA of the CDR3 is TGTGCCAGCAGTTATTGGCAAGAAGCTTTCTTT. Its protein product is CASSYWQEAFF.

The chain employs TRBV12-3 or TRBV12-4 and TRBJ1-1; D unclear. V was cut by 3 bases and J by 4 bases, with 6 bases left in between. The CDR3 contains 12 residues. This chain's CDR3 is CASSFRGTEAFF. The CDR3 DNA reads TGTGCCAGCAGTTTCCGGGGCACTGAAGCTTTCTTT.

This chain links TRBV4-3 with TRBJ1-2; D call uncertain. This CDR3 is built from 14 residues. V was clipped by 0 bases and J by 0 bases, with 5 bases between them. The germline V gene encodes CDR1 LGHNA and CDR2 YSLEER. The CDR3: CASSQDQANYGYTF. CDR3 sequence (DNA): TGCGCCAGCAGCCAAGATCAGGCTAACTATGGCTACACCTTC.

This clone has a handful of counts. The V gene is TRBV21-1, the J gene TRBJ1-4; no check of the table's D call, TRBD1, against the DNA was made. TRBV21-1 is termed a pseudogene. The CDR3 loop spans 13 amino acids. The DNA of the CDR3 is TGTGCCAGCAGCATGGACCCCCGGGACAGCGAGTTTTTT. It specifies CASSMDPRDSEFF.

V usage is TRBV4-3 and J usage is TRBJ2-7; 8 bases fit TRBD1. V lost 0 bases, J lost 4 bases, and 5 bases stayed unmatched. Germline V gene sequence: CDR1 LGHNA, CDR2 YSLEER. CDR3 length equals 15 residues. CDR3 region: CASSQDRQGRYEQYF. CDR3 sequence (DNA): TGCGCCAGCAGCCAAGACCGACAGGGGAGGTACGAGCAGTACTTC.

The rearrangement joins TRBV4-1 to TRBJ2-5; the D gene is possibly TRBD1 (5 bases). The length of the CDR3 is 16 residues. Germline-derived CDR1 and CDR2 are MGHRA and YSYEKL. V was clipped by 1 base and J by 1 base, with 13 bases between them. DNA for the CDR3: TGCGCCAGCAGCCAAGCGGTCAGGGTGGGCCAAGAGACCCAGTACTTC. This codes for CASSQAVRVGQETQYF.

The rearrangement uses TRBV5-1 and TRBJ2-3; possible D gene TRBD2, 6 bases. Germline V gene lookup returns CDR1 SGHRS and CDR2 YFSETQ. V lost 0 bases, J lost 3 bases, and 14 bases lay in between. This CDR3 region has 16 residues. CDR3 in amino acids: CASSLAAGPLTDTQYF. The CDR3 DNA reads as TGCGCCAGCAGCTTGGCTGCGGGACCCCTTACAGATACGCAGTATTTT.

The J gene is TRBJ1-5, the V gene TRBV9; a possible D gene is TRBD1 (5 bases). The CDR3 runs to 16 residues. Per germline, CDR1 SGDLS and CDR2 YYNGEE. The V and J ends lost 2 bases and 3 bases respectively, with 15 bases between them. CDR3: CASSVGEEYANQPQHF. The DNA for the CDR3 is TGTGCCAGCAGCGTGGGGGAGGAGTATGCCAATCAGCCCCAGCATTTT.

V gene TRBV7-3 combines with J gene TRBJ2-2, with TRBD1 identical over 7 bases. This CDR3 has 14 residues. Per germline, CDR1 SGHTA and CDR2 FQGTGA. V trimming: 5 bases; J trimming: 4 bases; junction bases outside the gene matches: 4. CDR3 nucleotide sequence: TGTGCCAGCAGCGACCGGGACAGCACCGGGGAGCTGTTTTTT. Translation: CASSDRDSTGELFF.

The chain has TRBV7-2 and TRBJ2-5; TRBD1 might be the D (6 bases). Per the germline V gene, CDR1 is SGHTA and CDR2 is FQGNSA. There are 13 residues in the CDR3. Trimming cost V 5 bases and J 3 bases, with 10 bases left between them. The CDR3 reads CASSLPGEETQYF. The DNA of the CDR3 is TGTGCCAGCAGCCTACCAGGGGAAGAGACCCAGTACTTC.

V is TRBV27 and J is TRBJ1-1, with D uncertain. Trimming removed 6 bases from V and 3 bases from J, with 11 bases in between. Germline values: CDR1 MNHEY, CDR2 SMNVEV (reference sequence). This CDR3 contains 13 residues. DNA for the CDR3: TGTGCCAGCAGCCATGGGCTGTACACTGAAGCTTTCTTT. Translation: CASSHGLYTEAFF.

The J gene is TRBJ1-5, the V gene TRBV21-1. TRBV21-1 is noted as a pseudogene. There are 16 residues in the CDR3. In nucleotides, the CDR3 is TGTGCCAGCAGCAAAGCGGTGGGGGGTAGCAATCAGCCCCAGCATTTT. Protein: CASSKAVGGSNQPQHF.

The CDR3 nucleotides are TGCGCCAGCAGCCAAGAGGGGCGGGGGGTTTTAGATACGCAGTATTTT. It encodes CASSQEGRGVLDTQYF. This sequence joins TRBV4-3 and TRBJ2-3; the match to TRBD2 covers 8 bases. CDR1 and CDR2 from the germline V gene are LGHNA and YSLEER. The CDR3 covers 16 residues. The J segment lost 5 bases and the V segment lost 0 bases, leaving 7 bases of the junction unmatched.

V is TRBV10-3 and J is TRBJ2-2; the D is unclear. Germline V gene data show CDR1 as ENHRY and CDR2 as SYGVKD. Trimming cost V 4 bases and J 2 bases, with 2 bases left between them. The CDR3 loop spans 12 amino acids. DNA for the CDR3: TGTGCCATCAGTGCTAACACCGGGGAGCTGTTTTTT. This gives the protein CAISANTGELFF.

This clone came up once. The CDR3 bases are TGTGCCAGCAGTTACGGGGCCACCTACGAGCAGTACTTC. The encoded protein is CASSYGATYEQYF. This chain joins TRBV6-6 and TRBJ2-7; tentative D call: TRBD1 (5 bases). The CDR3 loop spans 13 amino acids. Between the trimmed V and J ends, which lost 2 bases and 2 bases, there was a span of 7 bases. The germline CDR1 and CDR2 sequences are MNHNY and SVGAGI (reference sequence).

The chain links TRBV14 to TRBJ2-1; 9 nucleotides align to TRBD1. CDR1 SGHDN and CDR2 FVKESK come from the germline V gene. The CDR3 has 16 amino acids. The ends lost 2 bases at V and 4 bases at J; junction bases unmatched: 6. The CDR3 loop reads CASSQNPGQGYNEQFF. CDR3 in DNA: TGTGCCAGCAGCCAAAACCCGGGACAGGGATACAATGAGCAGTTCTTC.

V gene TRBV27 combines with J gene TRBJ1-1; 9 bases line up with TRBD1. Germline CDR1 and CDR2: MNHEY and SMNVEV (reference sequence). There are 18 residues in the CDR3. The trim removed 7 bases at V and 4 bases at J, leaving 19 bases unmatched. The CDR3 reads CASTPRGGTGSFLTEAFF. The CDR3 DNA follows: TGTGCCAGCACTCCCAGGGGGGGGACAGGGTCTTTTCTCACTGAAGCTTTCTTT.

V is TRBV6-5 and J is TRBJ1-2; 7 nucleotides align to TRBD1. With 6 bases clipped from V and 5 bases from J, the junction kept 9 bases outside the gene matches. The germline V gene encodes CDR1 MNHEY and CDR2 SVGAGI. This CDR3 has 14 residues. The CDR3, as DNA: TGTGCCAGCAGCGAGATTACACAGGGGTATGGCTACACCTTC. It codes for CASSEITQGYGYTF.

The chain uses TRBV11-2 and TRBJ2-2; D perhaps matches TRBD2 (7 bases). The V gene's germline CDR1 is SGHAT and CDR2 FQNNGV. V was pared by 6 bases and J by 3 bases, with 20 bases between. The CDR3 length is 17 residues. This chain's CDR3 is CASSPRLGGPDTGELFF. The CDR3 DNA is TGTGCCAGCAGTCCCAGATTGGGGGGGCCTGACACCGGGGAGCTGTTTTTT. The whole variable domain, remainder taken from reference TRBV11-2 and TRBJ2-2, is EAGVAQSPRYKIIEKRQSVAFWCNPISGHATLYWYQQILGQGPKLLIQFQNNGVVDDSQLPKDRFSAERLKGVDSTLKIQPAKLEDSAVYLCASSPRLGGPDTGELFFGEGSRLTVL.